This entry features one T cell receptor (beta chain) sequence. Its antigen is not identified. The CDR3 totals 16 residues. Losses at the gene ends were 3 bases for V and 4 bases for J; bases not matched to a gene: 8. The germline V gene has CDR1 SGHAT and CDR2 FQNNGV. This entry is derived from a study of T cell responses to AZD1222 COVID-19 vaccine. Study-wide results and limits: It was only after the peak T cell response that any repertoires were sampled. The number of AZD1222 recipients seropositive at baseline was only five to seven.

Produced via immunoSEQ multiplex PCR; TCRdb's table is partial and in-frame only. The data show 90,000 to 120,000 clones, approximately 90% seen once. The material sequenced was peripheral blood, taken 28 days after the second AZD1222 dose. This TCR was recovered from an adult who received the AZD1222 COVID-19 vaccine. V and J are TRBV11-2 and TRBJ2-5; 10 bases are shared with TRBD2. The CDR3 loop reads CASSFPSGRAGETQYF. For the CDR3, the DNA is TGTGCCAGCAGCTTCCCAAGCGGGAGGGCCGGAGAGACCCAGTACTTC.